This entry lists 5 T cell receptor beta chains sequenced from one sample in a study of blood T cell repertoires in COVID-19. This table comes from immunoSEQ multiplex PCR, and its TCRdb copy is limited to in-frame clones, with some not included. The profile covers about 190,000 clones, with around 89% appearing a single time and about 0.66% taken by the ten largest. Sequenced material: peripheral blood. All receptors derive from a man in his fifties with acute or convalescent COVID-19.

V and J are TRBV6-6 and TRBJ1-3; 7 bases are a match to TRBD1. The CDR3 runs 14 residues. The ends lost 4 bases at V and 1 base at J; junction bases unmatched: 1. In germline, CDR1 is MNHNY, CDR2 SVGAGI (reference sequence). CDR3 coding DNA: TGTGCCAGCAGTTTGACAGGGTCTGGAAACACCATATATTTT. Its translation: CASSLTGSGNTIYF.

The chain couples TRBV27 to TRBJ1-4, with D maybe TRBD1 (5 bases). V was clipped by 3 bases and J by 8 bases, with 16 bases between them. Per germline, CDR1 MNHEY and CDR2 SMNVEV (reference sequence). The CDR3 loop spans 15 amino acids. The CDR3 here is CASSLLSQGEEKLFF. DNA for the CDR3: TGTGCCAGCAGTTTGTTGAGTCAGGGCGAGGAAAAACTGTTTTTT.

V and J are TRBV3-1 (or the pseudogene TRBV3-2) and TRBJ2-5; 9 bases fit TRBD2. The CDR3 sequence is 13 residues long. The V and J ends lost 6 bases and 3 bases, in that order; junction bases with no gene match: 2. Per the germline V gene, CDR1 is LGHDT and CDR2 is YNNKEL (reference sequence). CDR3 region: CASRQRGEETQYF. The CDR3 nucleotides read TGTGCCAGCAGACAGCGGGGGGAAGAGACCCAGTACTTC.

The chain carries TRBV5-5 and TRBJ1-4, with D possibly TRBD1 on 5 matching bases. CDR1 is SGHKS and CDR2 is YYEKEE in the germline V gene (reference sequence). This CDR3 comprises 17 residues. Trimming left V 4 bases short and J 5 bases short, with 21 bases between. The CDR3 protein is CASSPSLPGRLNEKLFF. CDR3 in DNA: TGTGCCAGCAGCCCCTCCCTCCCAGGGCGGCTGAATGAAAAACTGTTTTTT. Based on the CDR3 plus reference TRBV5-5 and TRBJ1-4, the full variable domain is DAGVTQSPTHLIKTRGQQVTLRCSPISGHKSVSWYQQVLGQGPQFIFQYYEKEERGRGNFPDRFSARQFPNYSSELNVNALLLGDSALYLCASSPSLPGRLNEKLFFGSGTQLSVL.

The chain employs TRBV9 and TRBJ2-2, with 7 bases fitting TRBD2. The germline V gene encodes CDR1 SGDLS and CDR2 YYNGEE. CDR3 length: 17 residues. The junction had 8 bases not matched to a gene; V was cut back by 3 bases and J by 0 bases. Here the CDR3 reads CASSAHGAGANTGELFF. CDR3 sequence (DNA): TGTGCCAGCAGCGCCCATGGGGCGGGAGCGAACACCGGGGAGCTGTTTTTT.